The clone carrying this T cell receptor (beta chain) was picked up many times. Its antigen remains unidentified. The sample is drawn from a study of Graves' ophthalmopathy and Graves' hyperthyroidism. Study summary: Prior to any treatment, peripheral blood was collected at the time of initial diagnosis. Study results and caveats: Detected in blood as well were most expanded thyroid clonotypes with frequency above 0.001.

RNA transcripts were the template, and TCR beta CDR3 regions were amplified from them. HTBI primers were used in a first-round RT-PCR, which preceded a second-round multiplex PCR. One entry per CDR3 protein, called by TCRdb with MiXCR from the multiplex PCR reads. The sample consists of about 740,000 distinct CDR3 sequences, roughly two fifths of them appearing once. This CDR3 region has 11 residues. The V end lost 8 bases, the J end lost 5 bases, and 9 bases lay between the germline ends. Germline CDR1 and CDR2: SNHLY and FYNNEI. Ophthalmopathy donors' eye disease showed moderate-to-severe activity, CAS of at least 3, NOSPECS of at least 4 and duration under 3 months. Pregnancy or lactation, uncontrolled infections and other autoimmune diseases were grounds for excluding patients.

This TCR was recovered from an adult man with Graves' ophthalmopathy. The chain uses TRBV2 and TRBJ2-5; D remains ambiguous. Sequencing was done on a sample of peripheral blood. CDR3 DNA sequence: TGTGCCAGCGAATATAGCGAGACCCAGTACTTC. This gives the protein CASEYSETQYF.